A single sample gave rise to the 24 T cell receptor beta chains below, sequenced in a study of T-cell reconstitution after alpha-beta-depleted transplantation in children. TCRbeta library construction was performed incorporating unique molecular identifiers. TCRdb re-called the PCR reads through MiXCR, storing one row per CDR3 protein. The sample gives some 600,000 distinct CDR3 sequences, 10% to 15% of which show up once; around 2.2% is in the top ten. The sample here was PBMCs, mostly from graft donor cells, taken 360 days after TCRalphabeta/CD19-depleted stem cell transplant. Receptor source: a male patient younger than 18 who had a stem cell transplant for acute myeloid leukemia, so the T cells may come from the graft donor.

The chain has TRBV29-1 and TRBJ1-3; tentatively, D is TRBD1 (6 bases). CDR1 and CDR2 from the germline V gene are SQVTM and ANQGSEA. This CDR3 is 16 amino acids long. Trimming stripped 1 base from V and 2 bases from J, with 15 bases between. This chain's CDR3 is CSVEGRQGIAGNTIYF. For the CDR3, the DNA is TGCAGCGTTGAAGGTCGGCAGGGGATCGCTGGAAACACCATATATTTT.

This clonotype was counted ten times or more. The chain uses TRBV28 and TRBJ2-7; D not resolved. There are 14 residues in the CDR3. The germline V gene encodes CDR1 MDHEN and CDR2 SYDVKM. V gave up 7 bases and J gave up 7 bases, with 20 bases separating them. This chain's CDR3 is CASISLRRSEEQYF. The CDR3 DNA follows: TGTGCCAGCATTAGTTTGCGGCGATCGGAAGAGCAGTACTTC.

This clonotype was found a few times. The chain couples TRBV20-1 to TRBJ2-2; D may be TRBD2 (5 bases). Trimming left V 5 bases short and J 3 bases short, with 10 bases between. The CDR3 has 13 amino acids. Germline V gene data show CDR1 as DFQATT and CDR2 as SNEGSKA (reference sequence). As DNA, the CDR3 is TGCAGTGCTCGGCAGCGGTACACCGGGGAGCTGTTTTTT. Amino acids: CSARQRYTGELFF.

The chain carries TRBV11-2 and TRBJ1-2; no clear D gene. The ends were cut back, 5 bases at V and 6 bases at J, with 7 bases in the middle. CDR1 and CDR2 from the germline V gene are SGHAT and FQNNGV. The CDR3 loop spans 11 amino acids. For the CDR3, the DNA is TGTGCCAGCAGCGAAGGAAATGGCTACACCTTC. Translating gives CASSEGNGYTF.

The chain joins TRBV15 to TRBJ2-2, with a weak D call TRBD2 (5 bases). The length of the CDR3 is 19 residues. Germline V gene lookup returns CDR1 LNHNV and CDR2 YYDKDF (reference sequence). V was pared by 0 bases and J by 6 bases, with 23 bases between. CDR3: CATSRDLFFEQEGPGELFF. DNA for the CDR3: TGTGCCACCAGCAGAGATCTATTTTTTGAACAAGAGGGCCCCGGGGAGCTGTTTTTT. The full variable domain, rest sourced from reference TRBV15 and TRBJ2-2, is DAMVIQNPRYQVTQFGKPVTLSCSQTLNHNVMYWYQQKSSQAPKLLFHYYDKDFNNEADTPDNFQSRRPNTSFCFLDIRSPGLGDTAMYLCATSRDLFFEQEGPGELFFGEGSRLTVL.

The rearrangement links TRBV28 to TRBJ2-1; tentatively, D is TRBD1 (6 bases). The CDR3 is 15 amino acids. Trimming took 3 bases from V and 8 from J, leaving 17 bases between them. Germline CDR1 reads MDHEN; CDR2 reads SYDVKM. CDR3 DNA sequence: TGTGCCAGCAGTTTGGGGGCGAGGGGAAGAGATGAGCAGTTCTTC. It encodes CASSLGARGRDEQFF.

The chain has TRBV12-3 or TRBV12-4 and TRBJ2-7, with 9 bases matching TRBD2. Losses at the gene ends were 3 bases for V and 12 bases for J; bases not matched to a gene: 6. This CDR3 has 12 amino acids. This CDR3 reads CASSFSGSRGYF. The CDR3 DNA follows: TGTGCCAGCAGTTTTAGCGGGAGTCGGGGGTACTTC.

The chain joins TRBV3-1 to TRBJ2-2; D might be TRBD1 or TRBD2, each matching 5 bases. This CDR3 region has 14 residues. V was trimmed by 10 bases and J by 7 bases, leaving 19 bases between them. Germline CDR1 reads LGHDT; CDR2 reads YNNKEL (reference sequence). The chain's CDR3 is CAISPLDSGGELFF. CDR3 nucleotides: TGTGCCATCAGTCCACTCGACAGCGGCGGGGAGCTGTTTTTT.

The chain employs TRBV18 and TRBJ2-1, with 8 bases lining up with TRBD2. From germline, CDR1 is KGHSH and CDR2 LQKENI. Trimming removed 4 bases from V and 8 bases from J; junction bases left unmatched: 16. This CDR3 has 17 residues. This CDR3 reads CASSLPPLAREVHEQFF. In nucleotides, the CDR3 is TGTGCCAGCTCACTGCCCCCACTAGCGCGGGAGGTGCATGAGCAGTTCTTC.

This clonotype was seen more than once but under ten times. The CDR3 sequence: CASLLDLSNYGYTF. The CDR3, as DNA: TGTGCCAGCCTTCTAGACCTCTCGAACTATGGCTACACCTTC. V usage is TRBV6-1 and J usage is TRBJ1-2, with D unclear. V was cut by 8 bases and J by 2 bases, with 15 bases left in between. Germline values: CDR1 MNHNS, CDR2 SASEGT. The CDR3 has 14 amino acids.

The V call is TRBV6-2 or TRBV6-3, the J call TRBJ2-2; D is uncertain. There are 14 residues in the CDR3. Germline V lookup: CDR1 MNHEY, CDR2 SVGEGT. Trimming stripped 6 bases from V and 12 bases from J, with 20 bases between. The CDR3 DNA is TGTGCCAGCAGCCCCGGATTCAAAGGCGTTAAGCTGTTTTTT. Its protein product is CASSPGFKGVKLFF.

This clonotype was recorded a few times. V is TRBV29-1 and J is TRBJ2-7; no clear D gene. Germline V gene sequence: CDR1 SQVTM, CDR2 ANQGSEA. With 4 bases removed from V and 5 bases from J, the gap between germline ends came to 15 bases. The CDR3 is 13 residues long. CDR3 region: CSVATRLVDEQYF. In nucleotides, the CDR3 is TGCAGCGTTGCCACAAGGCTGGTGGACGAGCAGTACTTC.

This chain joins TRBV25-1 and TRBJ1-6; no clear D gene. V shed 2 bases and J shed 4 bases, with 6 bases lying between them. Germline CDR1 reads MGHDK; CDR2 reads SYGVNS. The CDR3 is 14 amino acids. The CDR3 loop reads CASSEGLYNSPLHF. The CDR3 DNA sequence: TGTGCCAGCAGTGAAGGTCTTTATAATTCACCCCTCCACTTT.

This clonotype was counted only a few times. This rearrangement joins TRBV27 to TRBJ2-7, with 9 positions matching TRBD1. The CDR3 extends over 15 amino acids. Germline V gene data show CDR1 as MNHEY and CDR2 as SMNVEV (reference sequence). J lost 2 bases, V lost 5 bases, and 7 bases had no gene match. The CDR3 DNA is TGTGCCAGCAGTGGGACAGGGTATGGGACCTACGAGCAGTACTTC. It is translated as CASSGTGYGTYEQYF.

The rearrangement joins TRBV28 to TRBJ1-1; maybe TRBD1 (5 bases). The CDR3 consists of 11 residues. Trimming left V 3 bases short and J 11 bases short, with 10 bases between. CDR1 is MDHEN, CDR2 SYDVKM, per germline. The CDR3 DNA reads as TGTGCCAGCAGTTTGCCAGGGAGGGCTTTCTTT. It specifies CASSLPGRAFF.

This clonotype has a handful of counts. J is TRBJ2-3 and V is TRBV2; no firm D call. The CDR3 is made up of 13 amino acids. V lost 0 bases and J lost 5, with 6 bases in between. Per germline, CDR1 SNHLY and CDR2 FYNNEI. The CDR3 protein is CASSEAMLDTQYF. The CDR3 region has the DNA TGTGCCAGCAGTGAAGCGATGTTAGATACGCAGTATTTT.

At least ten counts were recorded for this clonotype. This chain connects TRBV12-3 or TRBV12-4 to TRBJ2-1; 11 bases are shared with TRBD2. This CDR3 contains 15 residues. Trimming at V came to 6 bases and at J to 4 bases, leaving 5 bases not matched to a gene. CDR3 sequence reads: CASRSGTSGYNEQFF. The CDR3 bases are TGTGCCAGCAGATCCGGGACTAGCGGATACAATGAGCAGTTCTTC.

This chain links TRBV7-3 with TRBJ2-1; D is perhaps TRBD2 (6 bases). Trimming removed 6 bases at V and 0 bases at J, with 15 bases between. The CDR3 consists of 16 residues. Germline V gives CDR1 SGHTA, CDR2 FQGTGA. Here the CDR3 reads CASSPGLWSSYNEQFF. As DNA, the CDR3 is TGTGCCAGCAGTCCGGGACTCTGGAGCTCCTACAATGAGCAGTTCTTC.

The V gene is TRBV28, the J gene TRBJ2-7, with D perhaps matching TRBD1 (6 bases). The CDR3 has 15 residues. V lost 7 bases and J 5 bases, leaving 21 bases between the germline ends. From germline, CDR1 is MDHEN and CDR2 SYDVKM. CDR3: CASTTGRGILHEQYF. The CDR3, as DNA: TGTGCCAGCACCACCGGCAGGGGAATTCTTCACGAGCAGTACTTC.

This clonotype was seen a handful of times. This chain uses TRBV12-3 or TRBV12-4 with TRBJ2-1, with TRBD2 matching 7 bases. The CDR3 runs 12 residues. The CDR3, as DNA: TGTAGCGGGGCTAGCATGGTGAATGAGCAGTTCTTC. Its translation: CSGASMVNEQFF.

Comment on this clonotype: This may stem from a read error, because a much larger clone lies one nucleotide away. CDR3 coding DNA: TGTGCCAGCAGCTCGCGGAACACAATATCTTACGAGGAGTACTTC. Protein: CASSSRNTISYEEYF. V is TRBV7-9 and J is TRBJ2-7; D remains ambiguous. CDR3 length: 15 amino acids. Germline CDR1 reads SEHNR; CDR2 reads FQNEAQ (reference sequence).

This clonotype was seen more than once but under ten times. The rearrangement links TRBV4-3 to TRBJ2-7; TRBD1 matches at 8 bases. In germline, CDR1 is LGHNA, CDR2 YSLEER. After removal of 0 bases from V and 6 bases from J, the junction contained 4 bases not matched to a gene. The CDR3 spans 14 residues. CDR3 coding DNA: TGCGCCAGCAGCCAAGACCTTACAGGGGGCGAGCAGTACTTC. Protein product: CASSQDLTGGEQYF.

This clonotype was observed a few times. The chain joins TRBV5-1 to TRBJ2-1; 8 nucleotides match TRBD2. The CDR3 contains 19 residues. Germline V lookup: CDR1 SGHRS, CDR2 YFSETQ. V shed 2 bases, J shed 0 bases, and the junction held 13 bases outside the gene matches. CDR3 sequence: CASSFRGAGEHPSYNEQFF. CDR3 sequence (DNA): TGCGCCAGCAGCTTTAGGGGAGCGGGAGAGCATCCCTCCTACAATGAGCAGTTCTTC.

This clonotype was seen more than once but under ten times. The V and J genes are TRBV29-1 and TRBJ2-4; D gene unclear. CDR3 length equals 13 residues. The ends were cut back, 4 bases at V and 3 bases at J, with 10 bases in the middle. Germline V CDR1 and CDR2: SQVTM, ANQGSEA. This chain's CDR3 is CSVGGIGKNIQYF. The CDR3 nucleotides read TGCAGCGTTGGCGGTATCGGCAAAAACATTCAGTACTTC.